This T cell receptor beta chain was recorded in a study of blood T cells in healthy people across ages. Findings and limits, study-wide: Naive T cell percentage showed a strong correlation with the diversity of TCR beta.

Alongside a J-beta primer mix, a sample-barcoded 5' primer served in a second PCR lasting about 7 to 11 cycles. MiXCR, run by TCRdb on the 5' RACE reads, gives a single entry per CDR3 protein. The repertoire holds roughly 860,000 distinct CDR3 sequences, with around two thirds as singletons. About this clonotype: Its antigen is unknown.

The V and J ends lost 4 bases and 1 base, in that order; junction bases with no gene match: 8. Germline V gene data show CDR1 as SGHNT and CDR2 as YENEEA. The CDR3 length is 17 residues. Isolation per sample recovered at least 7 million PBMCs. This clonotype was obtained from a man aged 25-40 years in good health. The rearrangement uses TRBV11-3 and TRBJ2-1; 9 bases line up with TRBD2. Sequencing was performed on blood. As DNA, the CDR3 is TGTGCCAGCAGCTACGGCTCGGGACTAGCATCCTACAATGAGCAGTTCTTC. Protein product: CASSYGSGLASYNEQFF.